The rows below give T cell receptor beta chains drawn from one sample of a study of CD8 T cells in ankylosing spondylitis. MiXCR, run by TCRdb on the 5' RACE reads, gives a single entry per CDR3 protein. The sample includes roughly 130,000 distinct CDR3 sequences, about 8% of them seen just once. Material for sequencing was synovial fluid, either unsorted or a sorted T cell fraction (not recorded which). The receptor source for this set is a male donor with ankylosing spondylitis. CDR3s include the opening cysteine and the closing phenylalanine or tryptophan. The D gene is left open where the match is weak. Clone size is not always given. Where it is, it says once, few, many or a class for expanded clones.

size: many; J: TRBJ2-7; D: -; V: TRBV28; DNA: TGTGCCAGCAGTCCTGTGAGGGACACGGATTCCTACGAGCAGTACTTC; CDR3: CASSPVRDTDSYEQYF
size: many; J: TRBJ1-5; D: -; V: TRBV28; DNA: TGTGCCAGCAGTGTGTTGAATCAGCCCCAGCATTTT; CDR3: CASSVLNQPQHF
size: -; J: TRBJ1-1; D: TRBD1; V: TRBV28; DNA: TGTGCCAGCAGTTCCCCCGGGACAGCCATAGCCGAAACTGAAGCTTTCTTT; CDR3: CASSSPGTAIAETEAFF
size: few; J: TRBJ2-5; D: -; V: TRBV11-2; DNA: TGTGCCAGCAGCTCCGGACTACGACAGGGCCTCCGGGAGACCCAGTACTTC; CDR3: CASSSGLRQGLRETQYF
size: many; J: TRBJ2-2; D: -; V: TRBV5-1; DNA: TGCGCCAGCAGCCCGGACACGAACACCGGGGAGCTGTTTTTT; CDR3: CASSPDTNTGELFF
size: many; J: TRBJ1-3; D: TRBD1; V: TRBV12-3/TRBV12-4; DNA: TGTGCCAGCAGTTTAGGACAGGGGTACGGAAACACCATATATTTT; CDR3: CASSLGQGYGNTIYF
size: many; J: TRBJ2-2; D: -; V: TRBV28; DNA: -; CDR3: CASSSSGQGAGELFF
size: many; J: TRBJ2-1; D: TRBD2; V: TRBV6-1; DNA: TGTGCCAGCAGGATAGCGGGGAGCTCCTACAATGAGCAGTTCTTC; CDR3: CASRIAGSSYNEQFF
size: -; J: TRBJ1-1; D: -; V: TRBV6-1; DNA: TGTGCCACCAGTAGTCGTTGGGCGACCACTGAAGCTTTCTTT; CDR3: CATSSRWATTEAFF
size: -; J: TRBJ2-7; D: TRBD2; V: TRBV28; DNA: TGTGCCAGCTATGCCTTGGGGGAGGGGTTATATGAGCAGTACTTC; CDR3: CASYALGEGLYEQYF
size: many; J: TRBJ1-6; D: -; V: TRBV7-2; DNA: TGTGCCAGCAGCACCAGTTATAATTCACCCCTCCACTTT; CDR3: CASSTSYNSPLHF
size: -; J: TRBJ2-2; D: -; V: TRBV18; DNA: TGTGCCAGCTCACCCTTAGAAATAGCGAACACCGGGGAGCTGTTTTTT; CDR3: CASSPLEIANTGELFF
size: -; J: TRBJ2-1; D: TRBD1; V: TRBV28; DNA: TGTGCCAGCAGTCCAGGGGGCGCAGATTCCTACAATGAGCAGTTCTTC; CDR3: CASSPGGADSYNEQFF
size: -; J: TRBJ1-1; D: -; V: TRBV27; DNA: TGTGCCAGCAGTTTATCCACATGGGCGAGCACTGAAGCTTTCTTT; CDR3: CASSLSTWASTEAFF
size: many; J: TRBJ2-1; D: -; V: TRBV5-6; DNA: TGTGCCAGCAGCTCCCGTTATGAGCAGTTCTTC; CDR3: CASSSRYEQFF
size: many; J: TRBJ2-4; D: TRBD1; V: TRBV5-1; DNA: TGCGCCAGCAGCTCTCCCGCAGGGGGCGCGGGGAACATTCAGTACTTC; CDR3: CASSSPAGGAGNIQYF
size: few; J: TRBJ2-3; D: TRBD2; V: TRBV4-3; DNA: TGCGCCAGCAGCCAAGGGGTAGCGGGGGGGCCTAGCACAGATACGCAGTATTTT; CDR3: CASSQGVAGGPSTDTQYF
size: -; J: TRBJ1-1; D: -; V: TRBV29-1; DNA: TGCAGCGTTAGGATTGAGGTCACTGAAGCTTTCTTT; CDR3: CSVRIEVTEAFF
size: many; J: TRBJ2-7; D: TRBD1; V: TRBV15; DNA: TGTGCCACCAGCAGCCTTACAGGGGGCGCGCATTACGAGCAGTACTTC; CDR3: CATSSLTGGAHYEQYF
size: -; J: TRBJ2-5; D: -; V: TRBV11-2; DNA: TGTGCCAGCAGCTTAGCCAGCTGGCCCAAGTACTTC; CDR3: CASSLASWPKYF
size: many; J: TRBJ1-2; D: -; V: TRBV7-9; DNA: TGTGCCAGCAGCTCCCGGAGCCAACACCCCGGGGCATATGGCTACACCTTC; CDR3: CASSSRSQHPGAYGYTF
size: -; J: TRBJ2-7; D: -; V: TRBV6-2/TRBV6-3; DNA: TGTGCCAGCAGGAACCAGGATTCCTACGAGCAGTACTTC; CDR3: CASRNQDSYEQYF
size: many; J: TRBJ2-3; D: -; V: TRBV2; DNA: TGTGCCAGCACTGAGGGGGGACAGCGCACAGATACGCAGTATTTT; CDR3: CASTEGGQRTDTQYF
size: few; J: TRBJ2-5; D: -; V: TRBV28; DNA: TGTGCCAGCAGTTCACAGGGGGGGCTTCAAGAGACCCAGTACTTC; CDR3: CASSSQGGLQETQYF
size: few; J: TRBJ1-2; D: TRBD1; V: TRBV20-1; DNA: TGCAGTGCTACTTACAGGGGGGGAGACTATGGCTACACCTTC; CDR3: CSATYRGGDYGYTF
size: many; J: TRBJ1-3; D: -; V: TRBV7-2; DNA: TGTGCCAGCAGCTTCCAGGGCTCTGGAAACACCATATATTTT; CDR3: CASSFQGSGNTIYF
size: many; J: TRBJ2-7; D: -; V: TRBV5-4; DNA: TGTGCCAGCAAACCCGGACAGAGAAGCTACGAGCAGTACTTC; CDR3: CASKPGQRSYEQYF
size: many; J: TRBJ2-3; D: TRBD2; V: TRBV11-2; DNA: TGTGCCAGCAGCTTAAACATAGCGGGGAGCGCAGATACGCAGTATTTT; CDR3: CASSLNIAGSADTQYF
size: few; J: TRBJ1-2; D: -; V: TRBV28; DNA: TGTGCCAGCAATAGGCAGACGTTTTTCGGCTACACCTTC; CDR3: CASNRQTFFGYTF
size: -; J: TRBJ1-2; D: -; V: TRBV3-1; DNA: TGTGCCAGCAGCCAGACAGGTGCCTATGGCTACACCTTC; CDR3: CASSQTGAYGYTF
size: few; J: TRBJ1-4; D: -; V: TRBV7-9; DNA: TGTGCCAGCAGCCGTTGGACAGATGAAAAACTGTTTTTT; CDR3: CASSRWTDEKLFF
size: many; J: TRBJ1-2; D: -; V: TRBV12-3/TRBV12-4; DNA: TGTGCCAGCACCCCTGGTGGGACCTATGGCTACACCTTC; CDR3: CASTPGGTYGYTF
size: many; J: TRBJ2-7; D: -; V: TRBV27; DNA: TGTGCCAGCAGTAGATTTAGTCGAGGGTGGGATATCTACGAGCAGTACTTC; CDR3: CASSRFSRGWDIYEQYF
size: -; J: TRBJ1-4; D: -; V: TRBV4-3; DNA: TGCGCCAGCAGCCAAGATGGTACAGGAGGAGTTGAAAAACTGTTTTTT; CDR3: CASSQDGTGGVEKLFF
size: few; J: TRBJ1-1; D: -; V: TRBV12-3/TRBV12-4; DNA: TGTGCCAGCAACGTCAGGGAAGTGAACACTGAAGCTTTCTTT; CDR3: CASNVREVNTEAFF
size: -; J: TRBJ1-3; D: -; V: TRBV10-3; DNA: TGTGCCATCAGTGACCCGCCCCGGGGCTCTGGAAACACCATATATTTT; CDR3: CAISDPPRGSGNTIYF
size: many; J: TRBJ2-1; D: -; V: TRBV24-1; DNA: TGTGCCACCAGGGGAAGGGGGGTAGCCAATGAGCAGTTCTTC; CDR3: CATRGRGVANEQFF
size: many; J: TRBJ1-4; D: -; V: TRBV15; DNA: TGTGCCACCAGCAGAGAATATTCAACTAATGAAAAACTGTTTTTT; CDR3: CATSREYSTNEKLFF
size: -; J: TRBJ2-3; D: -; V: TRBV20-1; DNA: TGCAGTGCTAGATTATTTAGCGGCACCACAGATACGCAGTATTTT; CDR3: CSARLFSGTTDTQYF
size: -; J: TRBJ1-6; D: -; V: TRBV6-2/TRBV6-3; DNA: TGTGCCAGCAGCCCACCGTGGGACAATTCACCCCTCCACTTT; CDR3: CASSPPWDNSPLHF
size: many; J: TRBJ1-1; D: -; V: TRBV4-1; DNA: TGCGCCAGCAGCCAAGTCACAGCGAACACTGAAGCTTTCTTT; CDR3: CASSQVTANTEAFF
size: few; J: TRBJ1-1; D: -; V: TRBV5-1; DNA: TGCGCCAGCAGCTATGGGGCCGGGGTGAACACTGAAGCTTTCTTT; CDR3: CASSYGAGVNTEAFF
size: many; J: TRBJ2-5; D: -; V: TRBV20-1; DNA: TGCAGTGCTAGAGATCAAGTAGCGCAAGAGACCCAGTACTTC; CDR3: CSARDQVAQETQYF
size: many; J: TRBJ2-1; D: TRBD2; V: TRBV27; DNA: TGTGCCAGCAGAGACTTGAGCGGGGGTACTTACAATGAGCAGTTCTTC; CDR3: CASRDLSGGTYNEQFF
size: -; J: TRBJ2-1; D: -; V: TRBV20-1; DNA: TGCAGTGCTAGAGATCCCATGGCAGTCCCCTACAATGAGCAGTTCTTC; CDR3: CSARDPMAVPYNEQFF
size: many; J: TRBJ1-1; D: -; V: TRBV29-1; DNA: TGCAGCGTTGGGACCTACACTGAAGCTTTCTTT; CDR3: CSVGTYTEAFF
size: many; J: TRBJ1-1; D: -; V: TRBV7-2; DNA: TGTGCCAGCAGCTTAGACAGGGTAAGAGCTTTCTTT; CDR3: CASSLDRVRAFF
size: -; J: TRBJ1-2; D: -; V: TRBV18; DNA: TGTGCCAGCTCACCACCGGACCGGCCCAGGAAGATTGGCTACACCTTC; CDR3: CASSPPDRPRKIGYTF
size: many; J: TRBJ2-7; D: TRBD2; V: TRBV20-1; DNA: TGCAGTGCTAGATCCAGACTAGCGGGAGGAAACGAGCAGTACTTC; CDR3: CSARSRLAGGNEQYF
size: -; J: TRBJ2-7; D: TRBD2; V: TRBV20-1; DNA: TGCAGTGCTAGGGAACTAGCGGGGTACTACGAGCAGTACTTC; CDR3: CSARELAGYYEQYF
size: many; J: TRBJ1-5; D: -; V: TRBV25-1; DNA: TGTGCCAGCAGTGAAGCGGGCAGGGGAGGTCAGCCCCAGCATTTT; CDR3: CASSEAGRGGQPQHF
size: many; J: TRBJ1-2; D: TRBD1; V: TRBV7-2; DNA: TGTGCCAGCAGCTTCCCCGACAGGGGTAATGGCTACACCTTC; CDR3: CASSFPDRGNGYTF
size: many; J: TRBJ2-1; D: -; V: TRBV29-1; DNA: TGCAGCGGGCAAGGGGGGGGTGAGCAGTTCTTC; CDR3: CSGQGGGEQFF
size: -; J: TRBJ2-7; D: -; V: TRBV14; DNA: TGTGCCAGCATCAAAGGACAGCCTGATAACTACGAGCAGTACTTC; CDR3: CASIKGQPDNYEQYF
size: -; J: TRBJ1-1; D: -; V: TRBV20-1; DNA: TGCAGTGGGAAGCCGGGGAACACTGAAGCTTTCTTT; CDR3: CSGKPGNTEAFF
size: few; J: TRBJ2-1; D: TRBD2; V: TRBV7-9; DNA: TGTGCCAGCAGCGTACTAGCGGATGGTTACAATGAGCAGTTCTTC; CDR3: CASSVLADGYNEQFF
size: few; J: TRBJ2-2; D: -; V: TRBV20-1; DNA: TGCAGTGCTAGACCCACTAGCTCCGGGGAGCTGTTTTTT; CDR3: CSARPTSSGELFF
size: many; J: TRBJ2-7; D: TRBD1; V: TRBV12-3/TRBV12-4; DNA: TGTGCCAGCAGTCTCCGGGACAGGGACTACGAGCAGTACTTC; CDR3: CASSLRDRDYEQYF